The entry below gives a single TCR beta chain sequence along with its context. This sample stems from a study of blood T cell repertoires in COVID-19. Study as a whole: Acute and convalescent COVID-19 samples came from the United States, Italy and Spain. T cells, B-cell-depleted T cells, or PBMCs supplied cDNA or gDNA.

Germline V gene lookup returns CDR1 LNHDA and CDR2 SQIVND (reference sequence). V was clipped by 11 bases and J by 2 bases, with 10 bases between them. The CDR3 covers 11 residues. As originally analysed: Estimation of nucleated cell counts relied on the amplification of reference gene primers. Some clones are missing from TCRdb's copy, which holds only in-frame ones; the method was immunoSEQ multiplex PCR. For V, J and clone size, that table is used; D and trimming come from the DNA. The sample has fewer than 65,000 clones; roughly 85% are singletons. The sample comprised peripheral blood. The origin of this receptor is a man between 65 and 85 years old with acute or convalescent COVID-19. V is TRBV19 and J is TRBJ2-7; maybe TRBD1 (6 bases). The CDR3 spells CAVGAAYEQYF. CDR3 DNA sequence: TGTGCCGTGGGGGCAGCCTACGAGCAGTACTTC.